Presented here are 8 T cell receptor beta chains from one specimen sequenced in a study of blood T cells in healthy people across ages. Together with a sample-barcoded 5' primer, a J-beta primer mix was included in a second PCR lasting roughly 6 to 12 cycles. TCRdb called the 5' RACE reads again in MiXCR, with one record for every CDR3 protein. The sample has about 1,600,000 distinct CDR3 sequences; roughly 45% are singletons. Sequencing input: blood. Every receptor here comes from a woman younger than 35 in good health.

V usage is TRBV5-6 and J usage is TRBJ2-1, with TRBD2 matching 9 bases. Per the germline V gene, CDR1 is SGHDT and CDR2 is YYEEEE. The CDR3 runs 15 residues. After removal of 4 bases from V and 4 bases from J, the junction contained 6 bases not matched to a gene. The CDR3, as DNA: TGTGCCAGCAGCCGCAAGCGGGGGGCGTACAATGAGCAGTTCTTC. It translates to CASSRKRGAYNEQFF.

This sequence joins TRBV19 and TRBJ1-2; no definite D call. This CDR3 is 13 amino acids long. Germline V lookup: CDR1 LNHDA, CDR2 SQIVND (reference sequence). V lost 6 bases, J lost 1 base, and 9 bases lay in between. In DNA, the CDR3 is TGTGCCAGTAGAACGACGGATAACTATGGCTACACCTTC. Translation gives CASRTTDNYGYTF.

The chain is built from TRBV7-6 and TRBJ2-7; 8 bases line up with TRBD2. V lost 2 bases and J lost 2; bases outside the gene matches: 8. The CDR3 consists of 16 residues. Germline V gives CDR1 SGHVS, CDR2 FNYEAQ. The CDR3: CASSLYRAGGPYEQYF. In nucleotides, the CDR3 is TGTGCCAGCAGCTTATATCGCGCGGGAGGACCCTACGAGCAGTACTTC. Full variable domain (outside the CDR3, taken from reference TRBV7-6 and TRBJ2-7): GAGVSQSPRYKVTKRGQDVALRCDPISGHVSLYWYRQALGQGPEFLTYFNYEAQQDKSGLPNDRFSAERPEGSISTLTIQRTEQRDSAMYRCASSLYRAGGPYEQYFGPGTRLTVT.

The chain employs TRBV27 and TRBJ2-7; D is perhaps TRBD2 (5 bases). Trimming took off 5 bases at V and 4 bases at J, with 18 bases between the two ends. CDR1 is MNHEY and CDR2 is SMNVEV in the germline V gene (reference sequence). There are 15 residues in the CDR3. The CDR3 protein is CASSPLTVRGYEQYF. DNA of the CDR3: TGTGCCAGCAGTCCTCTTACGGTTCGGGGTTACGAGCAGTACTTC.

In DNA form, the CDR3 reads TGTGCCAGCAGCTTAGCGAGGGTGAGCGGGACCACAGATACGCAGTATTTT. Translating gives CASSLARVSGTTDTQYF. The chain has TRBV7-9 and TRBJ2-3; 7 bases are a match to TRBD2. CDR1 SEHNR and CDR2 FQNEAQ come from the germline V gene (reference sequence). CDR3 length: 17 residues. V gave up 0 bases and J gave up 2 bases; unmatched junction bases: 8.

The genes are TRBV6-1 and TRBJ2-7; D perhaps matches TRBD1 (6 bases). Trimming left V 6 bases short and J 4 bases short, with 13 bases between. This CDR3 comprises 13 residues. From germline, CDR1 is MNHNS and CDR2 SASEGT. The CDR3 region is CASRQGTGYEQYF. CDR3 in DNA: TGTGCCAGCAGGCAGGGGACCGGATACGAGCAGTACTTC.

The CDR3 nucleotides read TGCGCCAGCAGCCAAGTGCACGCTAGCACAGATACGCAGTATTTT. Its translation is CASSQVHASTDTQYF. The rearrangement uses TRBV4-1 and TRBJ2-3, with D uncertain. V shed 1 base and J shed 0 bases, with 8 bases lying between them. Germline V gene data show CDR1 as MGHRA and CDR2 as YSYEKL. This CDR3 is 15 amino acids long.

This clonotype turned up a few times. The chain is built from TRBV12-3 or TRBV12-4 and TRBJ1-1; TRBD1 agrees at 7 bases. Losses at the gene ends were 8 bases for V and 1 base for J; bases not matched to a gene: 7. The length of the CDR3 is 14 residues. This CDR3 is CASPRTGANTEAFF. DNA for the CDR3: TGTGCCAGCCCTAGAACAGGGGCGAACACTGAAGCTTTCTTT.